The 22 T cell receptor beta chains in this list originate from one sample, sequenced in a study of T cell changes during pregnancy in multiple sclerosis (dated by TCRdb to between 2017 and 2020). Library preparation was by the immunoSEQ multiplex PCR assay. Held by TCRdb, this immuneACCESS table contains in-frame sequences only and omits some clones. Under half of the omission traces to an unresolved V gene where checked; the cause of the rest is unknown. The sample data list about 40,000 clones, and roughly 90% of these were observed just once. Less than 5.5% of the sample belongs to the ten largest clones. The material sequenced was peripheral blood, taken in the second trimester of pregnancy. These receptors originate from a female donor in good health, enrolled as a control in a pregnancy study.

The gene calls are TRBV11-3 and TRBJ2-7, with 10 bases matching TRBD1. Germline loops: CDR1 SGHNT, CDR2 YENEEA. The ends lost 4 bases at V and 5 bases at J; junction bases unmatched: 14. The CDR3 length is 17 residues. The CDR3 sequence is CASSSLQTTTGGDEQYF. CDR3 coding DNA: TGTGCCAGCAGCTCTCTCCAAACTACGACAGGGGGCGACGAGCAGTACTTC.

This clone occurred once. The CDR3 loop reads CASSVETGKVSSGANVLTF. CDR3 in DNA: TGCGCCAGCAGTGTCGAGACAGGGAAGGTTTCCTCTGGGGCCAACGTCCTGACTTTC. The rearrangement joins TRBV5-1 to TRBJ2-6, with 7 bases lining up with TRBD1. Losses at the gene ends were 5 bases for V and 0 bases for J; bases not matched to a gene: 14. This CDR3 comprises 19 residues. Looked up from germline, CDR1 is SGHRS and CDR2 is YFSETQ. The full variable domain, in which reference TRBV5-1 and TRBJ2-6 provide the parts outside the CDR3, is KAGVTQTPRYLIKTRGQQVTLSCSPISGHRSVSWYQQTPGQGLQFLFEYFSETQRNKGNFPGRFSGRQFSNSRSEMNVSTLELGDSALYLCASSVETGKVSSGANVLTFGAGSRLTVL.

The chain recombines TRBV5-1 with TRBJ2-7; 8 bases agree with TRBD2. J was trimmed by 3 bases and V by 4 bases; bases with no gene match: 9. This CDR3 contains 15 residues. Germline CDR1 is SGHRS and CDR2 is YFSETQ. CDR3 in DNA: TGCGCCAGCAGCCCGGGACTAGTAGGTTTCTACGAGCAGTACTTC. Translated, it gives CASSPGLVGFYEQYF.

This chain uses TRBV10-3 with TRBJ1-1; 11 bases agree with TRBD1. This CDR3 has 15 residues. Per germline, CDR1 ENHRY and CDR2 SYGVKD. J lost 1 base, V lost 11 bases, and 9 bases had no gene match. CDR3: CAVGEGQGENTEAFF. CDR3 nucleotides: TGTGCCGTAGGAGAGGGACAGGGGGAGAACACTGAAGCTTTCTTT.

V gene TRBV18 combines with J gene TRBJ2-5; 8 nucleotides match TRBD1. The CDR3 runs to 15 residues. J gave up 2 bases and V 3 bases, and 5 bases lay outside the gene matches. The V gene's germline CDR1 is KGHSH and CDR2 LQKENI. This CDR3 is CASSPVRGLQETQYF. The CDR3 nucleotides are TGTGCCAGCTCACCGGTCAGGGGGCTACAAGAGACCCAGTACTTC.

The chain links TRBV12-5 to TRBJ1-1, with D unresolved. Germline V gives CDR1 LGHNT, CDR2 FRNRAP. The CDR3 totals 15 residues. V was pared by 0 bases and J by 3 bases, with 11 bases between. CDR3 in DNA: TGTGCTAGTGGTTTGGTACCTACGGTAGACACTGAAGCTTTCTTT. Its protein product is CASGLVPTVDTEAFF.

The V and J genes are TRBV2 and TRBJ1-2, with TRBD1 as a possible D gene (5 bases). Germline CDR1 SNHLY, CDR2 FYNNEI. CDR3 size: 12 residues. V lost 4 bases and J lost 7, with 10 bases in between. In DNA, the CDR3 is TGTGCCAGCAGTGCAGGGTTAAGTGGCTACACCTTC. Its translation: CASSAGLSGYTF.

The chain recombines TRBV19 with TRBJ2-7; D call uncertain. The CDR3 length is 14 residues. The germline V gene has CDR1 LNHDA and CDR2 SQIVND (reference sequence). Trimming removed 4 bases from V and 3 bases from J, with 13 bases in between. The CDR3 bases are TGTGCCAGTAGTACCGCGAGAGGCCGCTACGAGCAGTACTTC. Protein sequence: CASSTARGRYEQYF. The complete variable domain, with remaining parts taken from reference TRBV19 and TRBJ2-7, reads DGGITQSPKYLFRKEGQNVTLSCEQNLNHDAMYWYRQDPGQGLRLIYYSQIVNDFQKGDIAEGYSVSREKKESFPLTVTSAQKNPTAFYLCASSTARGRYEQYFGPGTRLTVT.

The rearrangement uses TRBV5-6 and TRBJ1-2; TRBD1 agrees at 10 bases. Germline CDR1 and CDR2: SGHDT and YYEEEE. The V gene end was trimmed by 4 bases and the J gene end by 1 base; junction bases not matched to a gene: 4. The CDR3 sequence is 15 residues long. The CDR3 bases are TGTGCCAGCAGCCTATGGACAGGGGGTAACTATGGCTACACCTTC. Translating gives CASSLWTGGNYGYTF.

The CDR3 coding sequence is TGCGCCAGCAGCCAAAGACAGGGGGACACTGAAGCTTTCTTT. Its protein is CASSQRQGDTEAFF. The genes are TRBV4-3 and TRBJ1-1; 9 bases agree with TRBD1. This CDR3 contains 14 residues. The germline CDR1 and CDR2 sequences are LGHNA and YSLEER. V shed 2 bases and J 3 bases; nucleotides not matched to a gene: 1.

This chain uses TRBV18 with TRBJ1-2, with 9 bases fitting TRBD1. Germline V gene lookup returns CDR1 KGHSH and CDR2 LQKENI. This CDR3 contains 15 residues. Trimming cost V 1 base and J 5 bases; bases outside gene matches: 5. The CDR3 sequence is CASSPLDRGVYGYTF. CDR3 DNA sequence: TGTGCCAGCTCACCACTTGACAGGGGGGTGTATGGCTACACCTTC. Full variable domain (missing parts from reference TRBV18 and TRBJ1-2): NAGVMQNPRHLVRRRGQEARLRCSPMKGHSHVYWYRQLPEEGLKFMVYLQKENIIDESGMPKERFSAEFPKEGPSILRIQQVVRGDSAAYFCASSPLDRGVYGYTFGSGTRLTVV.

The chain has TRBV7-2 and TRBJ2-1; TRBD2 aligns across 11 bases. The CDR3 loop spans 13 amino acids. Germline loops: CDR1 SGHTA, CDR2 FQGNSA. V dropped 5 bases and J dropped 10; count of bases not matched to a gene: 4. As DNA, the CDR3 is TGTGCCAGCAGCACAGGACTAGCGGGCGAGCAGTTCTTC. Protein product: CASSTGLAGEQFF.

The V gene is TRBV18, the J gene TRBJ2-2, with D possibly being TRBD2 (6 bases). Germline values: CDR1 KGHSH, CDR2 LQKENI. V lost 0 bases and J lost 2, with 10 bases in between. The CDR3 is 16 residues long. The chain's CDR3 is CASSPPLRGNTGELFF. In DNA form, the CDR3 reads TGTGCCAGCTCACCACCGTTGCGGGGTAACACCGGGGAGCTGTTTTTT.

The rearrangement links TRBV29-1 to TRBJ2-7; tentative D call: TRBD2 (5 bases). CDR1 and CDR2 from the germline V gene are SQVTM and ANQGSEA. The V gene lost 0 bases and the J gene lost 6 bases, with 9 bases spanning the gap. The CDR3 covers 12 residues. CDR3 loop: CSVEDRRSEQYF. CDR3 sequence (DNA): TGCAGCGTTGAAGACAGGAGGTCCGAGCAGTACTTC.

The V call is TRBV7-9, the J call TRBJ2-1, with D tentatively TRBD1 (6 bases). With 4 bases removed from V and 2 bases from J, the gap between germline ends came to 15 bases. CDR1 SEHNR and CDR2 FQNEAQ come from the germline V gene (reference sequence). This CDR3 is built from 16 residues. CDR3 in DNA: TGTGCCAGCAGCTCCCCTGTCAGGGGAACCTACAATGAGCAGTTCTTC. Translation: CASSSPVRGTYNEQFF.

The CDR3 is CASSPDRVGDTPYRGYTF. The CDR3 nucleotides are TGTGCCAGCAGCCCTGACCGAGTGGGGGACACCCCCTATCGTGGCTACACCTTC. The rearrangement uses TRBV14 and TRBJ1-2; D might be TRBD1 (6 bases). The CDR3 sequence is 18 residues long. V was trimmed by 4 bases and J by 7 bases, leaving 28 bases between them. Germline V gene data show CDR1 as SGHDN and CDR2 as FVKESK.

The table lists this clone with a count of one. The chain combines TRBV30 with TRBJ1-1, with TRBD1 matching over 9 bases. Germline CDR1 and CDR2: GTSNPN and SVGIG (reference sequence). The junction had 8 bases not matched to a gene; V was cut back by 4 bases and J by 8 bases. The CDR3 loop spans 13 amino acids. The CDR3 spells CAWTRGGQGEAFF. Written as DNA, the CDR3 is TGTGCCTGGACCCGGGGGGGACAGGGAGAAGCTTTCTTT.

This rearrangement joins TRBV30 to TRBJ1-4; D is ambiguous. The CDR3 runs 14 residues. Trimming pared 2 bases from V and 1 base from J, leaving 8 bases between. Germline assignment: CDR1 GTSNPN and CDR2 SVGIG (reference sequence). As DNA, the CDR3 is TGTGCCTGGAGTCCTGGGAGAACTAATGAAAAACTGTTTTTT. Amino acid sequence: CAWSPGRTNEKLFF.

The chain carries TRBV5-6 and TRBJ1-2; TRBD1 agrees at 7 bases. J was trimmed by 4 bases and V by 0 bases; bases with no gene match: 0. This CDR3 is 13 amino acids long. Germline lookup yields CDR1 SGHDT and CDR2 YYEEEE. CDR3 nucleotide sequence: TGTGCCAGCAGCTTGGGGGACAGCTATGGCTACACCTTC. Translation: CASSLGDSYGYTF.

The V and J genes are TRBV19 and TRBJ1-2, with D possibly TRBD1 on 5 matching bases. V dropped 5 bases and J dropped 2 bases, with 15 bases sitting between them. The CDR3 spans 15 residues. The V gene's germline CDR1 is LNHDA and CDR2 SQIVND (reference sequence). The CDR3, as DNA: TGTGCCAGTAGTCCCCCAGGCAGGGCAAACTATGGCTACACCTTC. Its protein product is CASSPPGRANYGYTF.

This chain uses TRBV19 with TRBJ2-3, with 12 bases identical to TRBD2. Trimming at V came to 5 bases and at J to 4 bases, leaving 10 bases not matched to a gene. This CDR3 contains 17 residues. CDR1 LNHDA and CDR2 SQIVND come from the germline V gene (reference sequence). The CDR3 protein is CASSVRLAGVVADTQYF. The CDR3 bases are TGTGCCAGTAGTGTAAGACTAGCGGGAGTAGTCGCAGATACGCAGTATTTT.

The CDR3 here is CASSVGQGPYNEQFF. Here the CDR3 DNA reads TGTGCCAGCAGCGTAGGACAGGGCCCCTACAATGAGCAGTTCTTC. The chain is built from TRBV9 and TRBJ2-1, with 7 positions matching TRBD1. This CDR3 contains 15 residues. With V trimmed by 0 bases and J by 2 bases, 2 bases remained unmatched. The germline CDR1 and CDR2 sequences are SGDLS and YYNGEE.